Reported below is one T cell receptor (beta chain). Its antigen has not been determined. No much larger clone is present one base from it, and per-base qualities are unavailable. The donors were healthy, HIV-negative adults who had no recently reported acute infections or vaccinations. Only Caucasian adults living in Nashville, Tennessee, USA were represented among the donors. Magnetic negative selection was used to enrich CD4+ T cells, after which naive cells were positively selected on CD45RA and the negative fraction became the memory subset. After blood collection by leukapheresis, PBMCs were isolated using Ficoll-Histopaque density gradient centrifugation and then cryopreserved in the vapor phase of liquid nitrogen. Analytical flow cytometry was used to check the purity and quantity of every magnetically sorted T cell population. Genomic DNA was isolated from each sorted fraction and quantified by UV absorbance on a Nanodrop 2000c.

Including the terminal cysteine and phenylalanine, the CDR3 comprises 12 residues. Only CDR3 DNA is held: 36 bases, read in frame from base 1. V was cut back by 0 bases and J by 4 bases, leaving a gap of 7 bases between them. The germline V gene (reference sequence) sets CDR1 to GTSNPN and CDR2 to SVGIG. The data originate from a study of shared clonotypes between healthy human individuals (dated by TCRdb to the early 2020s). For the wider study: A couple of women and a few men aged 18 to 49 years were included in the cohort. Between about 0.9 and 8.9 billion PBMCs per donor were obtained by leukapheresis. For each donor, CD4 naive and CD4 memory were each run on three plates, CD8 naive on two plates, and CD8 memory on one plate. To estimate repertoire size and how much clonotypes are shared between individuals, the study performed deep sequencing of blood TCR repertoires from a few healthy adults. To increase sequencing depth and limit assay-specific biases, different laboratories used diverse techniques to prepare libraries and sequence TCR repertoires.

What the work shows at the level of the full study, not this receptor alone: The small number of donors limited the genetic and exposure-history diversity represented. Sharing across a few donors was observed for roughly 5% of naive CD4, around 3.5% of naive CD8, 2% to 2.5% of memory CD4, and roughly 0.43% of memory CD8 clonotypes. Rarefaction of sorted-subset datasets indicated incomplete sequencing despite the large sequencing depth. Only blood was sampled, and tissue TCR repertoires likely differ from those in blood. Naive subsets generally had larger estimated clonotype richness than memory subsets did. Pairwise subsampling indicated that sequencing depth was expected to affect the degree of clonotype sharing among donors. Compared with non-shared clonotypes, the clonotypes found in all four sorted-subset donors had higher generation probabilities.

Using the deep immunoSEQ assay, TCR CDR3 regions were amplified from genomic DNA by multiplex PCR. Genomic DNA extracted from each cell subset was distributed evenly over all wells of several immunoSEQ 96-well plates, and each plate served as one replicate. For sorted subsets, each replicate PCR was loaded with 200 ng genomic DNA, equivalent to 30,000 or so T cell genomes. Purified libraries were quantified with a Qubit 3.0 fluorometer, sized on a Bioanalyzer 2100, and re-quantified with the KAPA Library Quantification kit. Every immunoSEQ 96-well plate was sequenced on a dedicated single-read 150-cycle Illumina NextSeq 550 flow cell. The study's own analysis went as follows. Because the immunoSEQ output held only junctional sequences and lacked quality scores, the filtering could not match the filtering applied to full-length reads. To assign V/J genes and CDR3, sequences were annotated against IMGT germline references using PyIR, a Python wrapper for IgBLAST v1.9. Reads were removed for weak V/J assignments (E-value above 1e-6), missing CDR3, stop codons, out-of-frame junctions, or ambiguous translated residues. V3J clonotypes were defined as sequences sharing an identical inferred V gene, J gene, and CDR3 amino acid sequence. Percentage overlap between repertoires was calculated by dividing the number of shared unique clonotypes by the size of the smaller repertoire. Repertoire richness was assessed with RTK rarefaction, the Chao1 estimator, and Recon v2.1 estimates of unobserved clonotypes. For all TCRbeta clonotypes obtained by the gDNA method from several donors, generation probabilities were computed with OLGA. Sourced from immuneACCESS, this table was stored by TCRdb with only in-frame sequences that have V and J called. A share of the clones is absent; for the studies checked, an unresolved V gene accounts for under half, and the remainder has no known explanation. V and J calls and clone size are copied from that table; D and trimming were computed from the DNA. This sample comprises fewer than 2.5 million clones, 80% to 95% of them detected only once. The ten largest clonotypes hold 0.35% to 0.45% of the sample.

This sequence uses TRBV30 and TRBJ2-7; the D gene cannot be named for sure. The TCR originated in a man aged 18 to 35 in good health. Some clones in this sample may be carry-over from other donors' samples. Sequencing was done on a sample of naive CD4+ T cells from PBMCs. Interpreted using the paper, the cell subset or site label stands for: CD45RA+ positively selected. The CDR3 has the sequence CAWSVDKYEQYF. The DNA reads TGTGCCTGGAGTGTAGACAAATACGAGCAGTACTTC.